This entry lists 10 T cell receptor beta chains sequenced from one sample in a study of molecular identifiers for immune sequencing clone quantification. TCRdb called the PCR reads again in MiXCR, with one record for every CDR3 protein. The table lists 600,000 to 650,000 distinct CDR3 sequences, 15% to 20% of them singletons, with roughly 0.83% in the top ten. The sequenced sample was naive CD8+ T cells from blood, with Jurkat cell RNA spiked in. Subset denoted: FACS-sorted CD8+CD4-CCR7+CD45RA+ naive T cells. The receptors were sampled from a human donor in good health. Some libraries in this study had Jurkat cell RNA spiked in.

This clonotype was detected many times. The chain has TRBV20-1 and TRBJ2-5, with D possibly TRBD2 on 5 matching bases. CDR1 DFQATT and CDR2 SNEGSKA come from the germline V gene (reference sequence). The CDR3 has 12 amino acids. The V end lost 3 bases, the J end lost 3 bases, and 8 bases lay between the germline ends. CDR3: CSARLAEETQYF. In DNA form, the CDR3 reads TGCAGTGCTAGGCTAGCCGAAGAGACCCAGTACTTC.

This clonotype showed up just a few times. The chain employs TRBV6-5 and TRBJ1-2, with 9 nucleotides matching TRBD1. Trimming at V came to 2 bases and at J to 5 bases, leaving 6 bases not matched to a gene. This CDR3 comprises 15 residues. Germline lookup yields CDR1 MNHEY and CDR2 SVGAGI. The CDR3 loop reads CASSYITGGRYGYTF. The CDR3 DNA reads as TGTGCCAGCAGTTACATAACAGGGGGCAGGTATGGCTACACCTTC.

This clonotype has only a few counts. V and J are TRBV4-1 and TRBJ2-7; D call uncertain. There are 12 residues in the CDR3. CDR1 is MGHRA and CDR2 is YSYEKL in the germline V gene. V was trimmed by 5 bases and J by 6 bases, leaving 11 bases between them. CDR3 region: CASSSPASEQYF. Here the CDR3 DNA reads TGCGCCAGCAGCAGCCCGGCGAGCGAGCAGTACTTC.

This clonotype was recorded at least ten times. This chain joins TRBV19 and TRBJ2-3; no firm D call. Germline CDR1 reads LNHDA; CDR2 reads SQIVND (reference sequence). This CDR3 contains 12 residues. Trimming pared 9 bases from V and 1 base from J, leaving 8 bases between. CDR3 DNA: TGTGCCAGAGCCGAGGGCACAGATACGCAGTATTTT. This codes for CARAEGTDTQYF.

Notes on this clonotype: A much larger clone differs by one base, so this may be a read error. The V and J genes are TRBV13 and TRBJ2-7, with D tentatively TRBD1 or TRBD2 (5 bases each). Germline V gene sequence: CDR1 PRHDT, CDR2 FYEKMQ (reference sequence). Deletions cut 6 bases from V and 8 bases from J, with 17 bases between. The CDR3 sequence is 13 residues long. CDR3 sequence: CASSPGSGYKQYF. The CDR3 region has the DNA TGTGCCAGCAGTCCAGGGAGTGGGTACAAGCAGTACTTC.

This clonotype was counted ten times or more. The chain recombines TRBV20-1 with TRBJ1-5; D remains ambiguous. This CDR3 is built from 15 residues. The V end was cut by 0 bases, the J end by 4 bases, with 13 bases between. CDR1 is DFQATT, CDR2 SNEGSKA, per germline (reference sequence). The CDR3 loop is CSARDEGLGNQPQHF. CDR3 nucleotides: TGCAGTGCTAGAGATGAGGGCCTGGGGAATCAGCCCCAGCATTTT.

This clonotype was seen only a few times. J is TRBJ1-1 and V is TRBV4-3, with D possibly being TRBD1 (5 bases). With 4 bases removed from V and 3 bases from J, the gap between germline ends came to 9 bases. This CDR3 has 13 amino acids. CDR1 is LGHNA, CDR2 YSLEER, per germline. The CDR3: CASSPTAYTEAFF. In DNA, the CDR3 is TGCGCCAGCAGCCCGACAGCATACACTGAAGCTTTCTTT.

The chain carries TRBV19 and TRBJ2-1; no firm D call. Germline V gene lookup returns CDR1 LNHDA and CDR2 SQIVND (reference sequence). This CDR3 has 14 residues. V was pared by 2 bases and J by 4 bases, with 9 bases between. CDR3 amino acids: CASSIFGEYNEQFF. The CDR3 nucleotides are TGTGCCAGTAGTATATTCGGAGAGTACAATGAGCAGTTCTTC.

At least ten counts were recorded for this clonotype. The genes are TRBV6-5 and TRBJ2-7; 7 bases agree with TRBD1. J gave up 1 base and V 1 base, and 4 bases lay outside the gene matches. The CDR3 length is 15 residues. Germline V gene lookup returns CDR1 MNHEY and CDR2 SVGAGI. CDR3 sequence (DNA): TGTGCCAGCAGTTACTTTCTGGGACAGTCCTACGAGCAGTACTTC. It yields the protein CASSYFLGQSYEQYF.

This clonotype has more than one count but fewer than ten. The chain recombines TRBV18 with TRBJ2-3, with 8 bases lining up with TRBD2. Germline assignment: CDR1 KGHSH and CDR2 LQKENI. V was pared by 4 bases and J by 2 bases, with 8 bases of the junction left unmatched. This CDR3 is built from 16 residues. CDR3 sequence reads: CASSLRLASSTDTQYF. The DNA of the CDR3 is TGTGCCAGCTCACTAAGACTAGCGAGCTCCACAGATACGCAGTATTTT.